The 26 T cell receptor beta chains below come from one sample, sequenced in a study of cytomegalovirus exposure and HLA in healthy donors. Primers for the PCR totalled 60 Vbeta and 13 Jbeta. The data were produced by immunoSEQ multiplex PCR, yet TCRdb's version contains in-frame clones alone and is incomplete. Of 100,000 to 150,000 clones listed, about 73% are singletons. Sequenced sample: PBMCs. These receptors were taken from a woman between 40 and 50 years old in good health and CMV-seronegative.

The V call is TRBV28, the J call TRBJ2-3; 14 bases line up with TRBD2. This CDR3 comprises 18 residues. V lost 2 bases and J lost 6; bases outside the gene matches: 10. Germline-derived CDR1 and CDR2 are MDHEN and SYDVKM. The CDR3 DNA sequence: TGTGCCAGCAGTTTAACGTCGGGACTAGCGGGAGAGAGGGATACGCAGTATTTT. Translating it yields CASSLTSGLAGERDTQYF.

J is TRBJ2-7 and V is TRBV19, with D possibly TRBD2 on 6 matching bases. The CDR3 runs to 14 residues. Germline V gene sequence: CDR1 LNHDA, CDR2 SQIVND (reference sequence). V lost 5 bases and J 3 bases, leaving 14 bases between the germline ends. The CDR3 spells CASSWSSEGYEQYF. CDR3 coding DNA: TGTGCCAGTAGTTGGTCTAGCGAAGGCTACGAGCAGTACTTC.

This clone was observed a handful of times. The CDR3 DNA is TGTGCCAGCAGCTTCGATTCGACTCCGGGACTAGCGGGAGGCTCCTACGAGCAGTACTTC. Its translation is CASSFDSTPGLAGGSYEQYF. This chain uses TRBV7-8 with TRBJ2-7, with TRBD2 identical over 15 bases. Per germline, CDR1 SGHVS and CDR2 FQNEAQ. The junction had 12 bases not matched to a gene; V was cut back by 3 bases and J by 0 bases. The CDR3 has 20 amino acids.

This clone was picked up one time. The chain is built from TRBV5-6 and TRBJ2-7, with 9 bases lining up with TRBD2. This CDR3 has 16 amino acids. The ends lost 3 bases at V and 2 bases at J; junction bases unmatched: 9. Germline CDR1 is SGHDT and CDR2 is YYEEEE. CDR3 residues: CASSYLLSGSTYEQYF. The CDR3 DNA follows: TGTGCCAGCAGCTACCTACTTAGCGGGAGTACCTACGAGCAGTACTTC.

The chain has TRBV5-1 and TRBJ2-6; weak D call: TRBD1 (5 bases). V was clipped by 0 bases and J by 0 bases, with 7 bases between them. CDR1 is SGHRS, CDR2 YFSETQ, per germline. This CDR3 is built from 16 residues. CDR3 protein: CASSLAGASGANVLTF. CDR3 in DNA: TGCGCCAGCAGCTTGGCTGGGGCCTCTGGGGCCAACGTCCTGACTTTC.

V and J are TRBV19 and TRBJ1-2; a weak D match, TRBD1 (5 bases). The CDR3 covers 13 residues. The V and J ends lost 8 bases and 4 bases respectively, with 14 bases between them. Germline values: CDR1 LNHDA, CDR2 SQIVND (reference sequence). The CDR3 DNA sequence: TGTGCCAGTGGAGCGGGGCGGATCTATGGCTACACCTTC. This sequence encodes CASGAGRIYGYTF. Drawing the rest from reference TRBV19 and TRBJ1-2, the complete variable domain is DGGITQSPKYLFRKEGQNVTLSCEQNLNHDAMYWYRQDPGQGLRLIYYSQIVNDFQKGDIAEGYSVSREKKESFPLTVTSAQKNPTAFYLCASGAGRIYGYTFGSGTRLTVV.

This clone has a single count. The J gene is TRBJ2-7, the V gene TRBV4-3; a weak D match, TRBD1 (5 bases). The germline CDR1 and CDR2 sequences are LGHNA and YSLEER. This CDR3 comprises 13 residues. The V end was cut by 1 base, the J end by 7 bases, with 11 bases between. The CDR3 spells CASSQGQGREQYF. The CDR3 region has the DNA TGCGCCAGCAGCCAAGGGCAGGGCCGGGAGCAGTACTTC.

As regards this clone: It is likely a read error, because the conserved phenylalanine at the end of the CDR3 is missing. This sequence joins TRBV27 and TRBJ1-5, with D possibly matching TRBD1 (6 bases). Per germline, CDR1 MNHEY and CDR2 SMNVEV (reference sequence). Deletions cut 8 bases from V and 4 bases from J, with 24 bases between. The CDR3 totals 17 residues. This chain's CDR3 is CASGWPPGRGSNQPQHL. CDR3 coding DNA: TGTGCCAGCGGATGGCCCCCTGGGAGGGGGTCTAATCAGCCCCAGCATCTT.

The rearrangement links TRBV19 to TRBJ1-1, with 12 positions matching TRBD1. V shed 6 bases, J shed 4 bases, and the junction held 3 bases outside the gene matches. The CDR3 contains 14 residues. Germline values: CDR1 LNHDA, CDR2 SQIVND (reference sequence). CDR3 residues: CASRGDRGLTEAFF. The CDR3 DNA sequence: TGTGCCAGTAGGGGGGACAGGGGGCTCACTGAAGCTTTCTTT. Variable domain in full (rest from reference TRBV19 and TRBJ1-1): DGGITQSPKYLFRKEGQNVTLSCEQNLNHDAMYWYRQDPGQGLRLIYYSQIVNDFQKGDIAEGYSVSREKKESFPLTVTSAQKNPTAFYLCASRGDRGLTEAFFGQGTRLTVV.

V and J are TRBV2 and TRBJ1-6; D perhaps matches TRBD1 (6 bases). Germline CDR1 reads SNHLY; CDR2 reads FYNNEI. V was trimmed by 4 bases and J by 7 bases, leaving 11 bases between them. CDR3 length: 14 amino acids. The CDR3 DNA reads as TGTGCCAGCAGTGCGAACAGGGAAAATTCACCCCTCCACTTT. It translates to CASSANRENSPLHF.

This clone has only one observation. The chain recombines TRBV6-6 with TRBJ2-5; no clear D. The end of the DNA is better explained by TRBJ2-7, so the J call may be wrong. The CDR3 totals 11 residues. Per the germline V gene, CDR1 is MNHNY and CDR2 is SVGAGI (reference sequence). In DNA, the CDR3 is TGTGCCAGCAGTTATGTGCTCGAGCAGTACTTC. This codes for CASSYVLEQYF.

This clone occurred a few times. The chain combines TRBV5-6 with TRBJ1-2; no clear D gene. Germline-derived CDR1 and CDR2 are SGHDT and YYEEEE. The CDR3 sequence is 13 residues long. Trimming took off 4 bases at V and 3 bases at J, with 10 bases between the two ends. The CDR3 region is CASSPNLYYGYTF. The CDR3 DNA reads TGTGCCAGCAGCCCTAATCTCTACTATGGCTACACCTTC.

A word on this clone: The junction and the germline gene differ at one end; a read error may be behind it. The chain uses TRBV7-2 and TRBJ1-2; tentatively, D is TRBD1 (5 bases). The CDR3 extends over 14 amino acids. Germline loops: CDR1 SGHTA, CDR2 FQGNSA. The CDR3 sequence is CASNLDRLNYGYTF. CDR3 nucleotides: TGTGCCAGCAACTTAGACAGACTAAACTATGGCTACACCTTC.

V is TRBV5-1 and J is TRBJ2-1, with TRBD2 identical over 7 bases. V was pared by 4 bases and J by 0 bases, with 4 bases of the junction left unmatched. The CDR3 runs 15 residues. Per the germline V gene, CDR1 is SGHRS and CDR2 is YFSETQ. The CDR3 spells CASSPSGASYNEQFF. The DNA for the CDR3 is TGCGCCAGCAGCCCGAGCGGGGCCTCCTACAATGAGCAGTTCTTC.

This clone was seen a single time. Other DNA sequences in this specimen translate into the identical CDR3. J is TRBJ1-5 and V is TRBV18; no firm D call. V was pared by 0 bases and J by 2 bases, with 8 bases between. Germline CDR1 and CDR2: KGHSH and LQKENI. This CDR3 is 15 amino acids long. CDR3 protein: CASSPPYSRNQPQHF. Here the CDR3 DNA reads TGTGCCAGCTCACCACCGTACAGTCGCAATCAGCCCCAGCATTTT.

The chain uses TRBV6-1 and TRBJ1-1; no definite D call. The CDR3 consists of 15 residues. Between the trimmed V and J ends, which lost 7 bases and 0 bases, there was a span of 15 bases. Germline values: CDR1 MNHNS, CDR2 SASEGT. The CDR3 loop reads CASNRGFSMNTEAFF. In nucleotides, the CDR3 is TGTGCCAGCAACCGGGGTTTTTCGATGAACACTGAAGCTTTCTTT.

V and J are TRBV25-1 and TRBJ2-3; tentative D call: TRBD2 (5 bases). CDR1 and CDR2 (germline): MGHDK, SYGVNS. V was cut by 5 bases and J by 1 base, with 7 bases left in between. This CDR3 has 13 amino acids. DNA of the CDR3: TGTGCCAGCAGTATTAGCGGCACAGATACGCAGTATTTT. Its protein product is CASSISGTDTQYF.

The rearrangement uses TRBV5-4 and TRBJ2-7; perhaps TRBD1 as D (6 bases). The V end was cut by 5 bases, the J end by 6 bases, with 9 bases between. CDR1 is SGHNT and CDR2 is YYREEE in the germline V gene (reference sequence). This CDR3 spans 11 amino acids. The CDR3 DNA reads TGTGCCAGCAGAGAACAGGGCGAGCAGTACTTC. This gives the protein CASREQGEQYF.

This chain links TRBV28 with TRBJ2-5, with 9 bases aligning to TRBD2. The CDR3 consists of 16 residues. The V gene's germline CDR1 is MDHEN and CDR2 SYDVKM. Trimming took 2 bases from V and 2 from J; bases not matched to a gene: 6. The CDR3 region is CASSLLRTSVQETQYF. The CDR3 region has the DNA TGTGCCAGCAGTTTACTCAGGACTAGCGTACAAGAGACCCAGTACTTC. The variable domain in full, completed from reference TRBV28 and TRBJ2-5, reads DVKVTQSSRYLVKRTGEKVFLECVQDMDHENMFWYRQDPGLGLRLIYFSYDVKMKEKGDIPEGYSVSREKKERFSLILESASTNQTSMYLCASSLLRTSVQETQYFGPGTRLLVL.

The rearrangement links TRBV11-3 to TRBJ2-7; no clear D. The V gene lost 5 bases and the J gene lost 0 bases, with 11 bases spanning the gap. The V gene's germline CDR1 is SGHNT and CDR2 YENEEA. The CDR3 sequence is 14 residues long. CDR3 in amino acids: CASSETRSSYEQYF. CDR3 nucleotides: TGTGCCAGCAGCGAGACCCGGAGCTCCTACGAGCAGTACTTC.

This clone was detected only once. The chain carries TRBV19 and TRBJ2-3; no clear D. The CDR3 consists of 14 residues. Germline V lookup: CDR1 LNHDA, CDR2 SQIVND (reference sequence). The ends were cut back, 3 bases at V and 2 bases at J, with 9 bases in the middle. The chain's CDR3 is CASSIGPTTDTQYF. The CDR3 region has the DNA TGTGCCAGTAGTATCGGTCCCACCACAGATACGCAGTATTTT. Full variable domain (rest looked up from reference TRBV19 and TRBJ2-3): DGGITQSPKYLFRKEGQNVTLSCEQNLNHDAMYWYRQDPGQGLRLIYYSQIVNDFQKGDIAEGYSVSREKKESFPLTVTSAQKNPTAFYLCASSIGPTTDTQYFGPGTRLTVL.

On this clone itself: One junction end disagrees with the germline gene, perhaps due to a read error. The chain recombines TRBV7-9 with TRBJ1-2; 7 bases are shared with TRBD1. Germline assignment: CDR1 SEHNR and CDR2 FQNEAQ (reference sequence). The CDR3 consists of 13 residues. CDR3 sequence (DNA): TGTTCCAGCAGCCGGGACAGCCACTATGGCTACACCTTC. This gives the protein CSSSRDSHYGYTF.

V gene TRBV5-1 combines with J gene TRBJ2-1; D unresolved. Germline values: CDR1 SGHRS, CDR2 YFSETQ. V was trimmed by 4 bases and J by 12 bases, leaving 14 bases between them. The CDR3 extends over 12 amino acids. The CDR3 bases are TGCGCCAGCAGCATGGACGCCCAGATGCAGTTCTTC. It translates to CASSMDAQMQFF.

This chain joins TRBV7-6 and TRBJ1-1; 7 positions match TRBD1. The CDR3 covers 16 residues. V was clipped by 1 base and J by 0 bases; unmatched bases: 5. Germline-derived CDR1 and CDR2 are SGHVS and FNYEAQ. For the CDR3, the DNA is TGTGCCAGCAGCTTAGAGACAGGGCTGATGAACACTGAAGCTTTCTTT. Translated, it gives CASSLETGLMNTEAFF.

A few counts support this clone. V is TRBV10-2 and J is TRBJ2-1; TRBD2 matches at 13 bases. The J segment lost 2 bases and the V segment lost 6 bases, leaving 1 base of the junction unmatched. CDR1 and CDR2 from the germline V gene are WSHSY and SAAADI. This CDR3 region has 15 residues. The CDR3 DNA is TGCGCCAGCAGGGGGACTAGCGGGGCCTACAATGAGCAGTTCTTC. Its protein product is CASRGTSGAYNEQFF.

The V gene is TRBV7-9, the J gene TRBJ2-1, with a weak D call TRBD2 (6 bases). There are 16 residues in the CDR3. Germline lookup yields CDR1 SEHNR and CDR2 FQNEAQ (reference sequence). Between the trimmed V and J ends, which lost 0 bases and 4 bases, there was a span of 13 bases. The CDR3 protein is CASSLAGRAGYNEQFF. Here the CDR3 DNA reads TGTGCCAGCAGCTTAGCCGGCAGGGCGGGGTACAATGAGCAGTTCTTC.